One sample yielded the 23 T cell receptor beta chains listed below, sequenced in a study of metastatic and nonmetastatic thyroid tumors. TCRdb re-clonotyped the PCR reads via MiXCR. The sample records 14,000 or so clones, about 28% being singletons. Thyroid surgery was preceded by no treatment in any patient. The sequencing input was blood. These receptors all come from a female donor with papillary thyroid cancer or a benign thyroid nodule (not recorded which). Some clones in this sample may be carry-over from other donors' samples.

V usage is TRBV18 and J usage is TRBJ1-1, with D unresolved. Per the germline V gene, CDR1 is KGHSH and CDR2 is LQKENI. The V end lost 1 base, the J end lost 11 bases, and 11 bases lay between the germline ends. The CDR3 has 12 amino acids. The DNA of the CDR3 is TGTGCCAGCTCACCACAAGGTGGGTGGGCTTTCTTT. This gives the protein CASSPQGGWAFF. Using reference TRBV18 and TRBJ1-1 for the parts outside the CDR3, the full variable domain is NAGVMQNPRHLVRRRGQEARLRCSPMKGHSHVYWYRQLPEEGLKFMVYLQKENIIDESGMPKERFSAEFPKEGPSILRIQQVVRGDSAAYFCASSPQGGWAFFGQGTRLTVV.

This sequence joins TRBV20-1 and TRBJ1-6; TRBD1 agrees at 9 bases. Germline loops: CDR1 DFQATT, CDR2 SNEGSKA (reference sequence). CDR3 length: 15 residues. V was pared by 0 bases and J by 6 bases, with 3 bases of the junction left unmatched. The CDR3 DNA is TGCAGTGCTAGAGATACGGGACAGGGTAATTCACCCCTCCACTTT. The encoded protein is CSARDTGQGNSPLHF.

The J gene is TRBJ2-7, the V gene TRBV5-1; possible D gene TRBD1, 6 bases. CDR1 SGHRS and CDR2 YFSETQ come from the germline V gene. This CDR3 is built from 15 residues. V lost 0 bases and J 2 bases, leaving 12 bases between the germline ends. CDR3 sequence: CASSLVQGHPYEQYF. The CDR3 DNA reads TGCGCCAGCAGCTTGGTACAGGGTCACCCCTACGAGCAGTACTTC.

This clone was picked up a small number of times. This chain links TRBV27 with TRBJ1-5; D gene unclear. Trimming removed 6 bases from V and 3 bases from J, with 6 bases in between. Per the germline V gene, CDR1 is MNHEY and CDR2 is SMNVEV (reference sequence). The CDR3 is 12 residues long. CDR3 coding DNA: TGTGCCAGCAGCGCATTCAATCAGCCCCAGCATTTT. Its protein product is CASSAFNQPQHF.

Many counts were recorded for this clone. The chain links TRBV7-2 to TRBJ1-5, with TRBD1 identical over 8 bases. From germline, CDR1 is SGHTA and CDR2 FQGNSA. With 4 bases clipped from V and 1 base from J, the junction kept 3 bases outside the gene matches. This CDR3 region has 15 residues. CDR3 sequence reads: CASSYQGASNQPQHF. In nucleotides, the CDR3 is TGTGCCAGCAGCTACCAGGGGGCGAGCAATCAGCCCCAGCATTTT.

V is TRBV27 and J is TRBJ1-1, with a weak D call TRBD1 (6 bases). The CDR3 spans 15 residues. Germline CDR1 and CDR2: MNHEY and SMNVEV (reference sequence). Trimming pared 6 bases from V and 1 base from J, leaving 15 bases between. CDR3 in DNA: TGTGCCAGCAGAGAGGGGGGTTTCCCGAACACTGAAGCTTTCTTT. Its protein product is CASREGGFPNTEAFF.

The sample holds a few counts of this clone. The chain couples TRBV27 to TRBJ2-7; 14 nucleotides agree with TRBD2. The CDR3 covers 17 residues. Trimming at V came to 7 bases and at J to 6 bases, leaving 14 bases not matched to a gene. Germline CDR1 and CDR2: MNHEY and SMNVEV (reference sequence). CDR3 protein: CASTPEVGTSGRSEQYF. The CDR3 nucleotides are TGTGCCAGCACCCCCGAGGTAGGGACTAGCGGGAGATCCGAGCAGTACTTC.

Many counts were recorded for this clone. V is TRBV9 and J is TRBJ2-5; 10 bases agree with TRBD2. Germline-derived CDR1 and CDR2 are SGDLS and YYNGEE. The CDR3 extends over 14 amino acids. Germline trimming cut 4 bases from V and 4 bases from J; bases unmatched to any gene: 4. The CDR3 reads CASSPSGRGETQYF. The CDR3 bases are TGTGCCAGCAGCCCAAGCGGGAGGGGAGAGACCCAGTACTTC.

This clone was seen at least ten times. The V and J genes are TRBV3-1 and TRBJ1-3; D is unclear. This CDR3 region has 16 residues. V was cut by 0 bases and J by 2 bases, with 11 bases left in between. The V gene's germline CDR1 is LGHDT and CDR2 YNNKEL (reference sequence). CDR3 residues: CASSQDQIRAGNTIYF. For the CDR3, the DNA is TGTGCCAGCAGCCAAGATCAAATTAGGGCTGGAAACACCATATATTTT.

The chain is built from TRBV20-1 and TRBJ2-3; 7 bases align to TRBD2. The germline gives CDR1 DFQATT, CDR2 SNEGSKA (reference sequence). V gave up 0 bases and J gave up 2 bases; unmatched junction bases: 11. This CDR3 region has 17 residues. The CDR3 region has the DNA TGCAGTGCTAGAGATATTAAGCGGGATATTCTCACAGATACGCAGTATTTT. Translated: CSARDIKRDILTDTQYF.

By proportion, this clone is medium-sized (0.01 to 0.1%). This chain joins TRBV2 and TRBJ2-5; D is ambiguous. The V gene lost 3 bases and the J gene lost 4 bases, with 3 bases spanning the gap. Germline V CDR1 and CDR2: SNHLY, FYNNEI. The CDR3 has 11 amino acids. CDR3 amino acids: CASSEGETQYF. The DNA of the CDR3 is TGTGCCAGCAGTGAGGGAGAGACCCAGTACTTC.

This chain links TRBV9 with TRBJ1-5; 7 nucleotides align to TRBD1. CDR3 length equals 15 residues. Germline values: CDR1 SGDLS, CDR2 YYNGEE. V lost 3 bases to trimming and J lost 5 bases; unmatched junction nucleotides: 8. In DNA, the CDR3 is TGTGCCAGCAGCGCGGGGGACAGACCGGATCAGCCCCAGCATTTT. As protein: CASSAGDRPDQPQHF.

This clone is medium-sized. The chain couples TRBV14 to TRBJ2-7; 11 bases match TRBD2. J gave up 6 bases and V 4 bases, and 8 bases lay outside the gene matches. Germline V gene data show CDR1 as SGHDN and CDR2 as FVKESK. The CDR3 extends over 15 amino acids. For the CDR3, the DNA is TGTGCCAGCAGCCCCGCTATAGCGGGAGGGACCGAGCAGTACTTC. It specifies CASSPAIAGGTEQYF.

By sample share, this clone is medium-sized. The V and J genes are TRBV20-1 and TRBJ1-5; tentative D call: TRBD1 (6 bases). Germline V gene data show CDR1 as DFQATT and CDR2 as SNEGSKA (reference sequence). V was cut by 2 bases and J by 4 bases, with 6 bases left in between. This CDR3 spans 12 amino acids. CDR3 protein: CSARQGNQPQHF. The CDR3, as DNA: TGCAGTGCTAGACAGGGGAATCAGCCCCAGCATTTT.

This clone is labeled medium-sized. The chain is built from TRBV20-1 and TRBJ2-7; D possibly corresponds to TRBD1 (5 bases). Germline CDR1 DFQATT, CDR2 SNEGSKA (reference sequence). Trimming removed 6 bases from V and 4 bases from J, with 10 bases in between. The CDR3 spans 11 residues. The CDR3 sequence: CSASQGYEQYF. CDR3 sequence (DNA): TGCAGTGCCAGCCAGGGTTACGAGCAGTACTTC.

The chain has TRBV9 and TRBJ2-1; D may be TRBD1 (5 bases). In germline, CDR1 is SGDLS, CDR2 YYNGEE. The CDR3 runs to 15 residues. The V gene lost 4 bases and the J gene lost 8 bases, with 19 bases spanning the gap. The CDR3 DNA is TGTGCCAGCAGCCCTCTCACTCCCCAGGGCCATGAGCAGTTCTTC. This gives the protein CASSPLTPQGHEQFF.

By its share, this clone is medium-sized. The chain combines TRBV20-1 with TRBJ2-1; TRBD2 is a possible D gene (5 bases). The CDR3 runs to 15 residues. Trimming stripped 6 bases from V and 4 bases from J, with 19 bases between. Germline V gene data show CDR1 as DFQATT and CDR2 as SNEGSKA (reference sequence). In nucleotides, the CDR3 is TGCAGTGCCGCCTATGCGGACTTAGAGTACAATGAGCAGTTCTTC. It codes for CSAAYADLEYNEQFF.

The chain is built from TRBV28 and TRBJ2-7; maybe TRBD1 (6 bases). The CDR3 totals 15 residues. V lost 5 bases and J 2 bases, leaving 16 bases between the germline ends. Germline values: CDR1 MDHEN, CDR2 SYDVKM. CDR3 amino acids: CASSHPGQLPYEQYF. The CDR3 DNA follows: TGTGCCAGCAGTCATCCGGGACAACTCCCCTACGAGCAGTACTTC.

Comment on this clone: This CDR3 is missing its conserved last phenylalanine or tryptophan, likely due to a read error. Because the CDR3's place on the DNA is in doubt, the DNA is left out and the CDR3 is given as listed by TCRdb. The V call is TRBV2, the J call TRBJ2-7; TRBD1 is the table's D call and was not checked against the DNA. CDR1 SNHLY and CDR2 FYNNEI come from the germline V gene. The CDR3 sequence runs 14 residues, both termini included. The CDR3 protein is CASSPRQGLDEEYL.

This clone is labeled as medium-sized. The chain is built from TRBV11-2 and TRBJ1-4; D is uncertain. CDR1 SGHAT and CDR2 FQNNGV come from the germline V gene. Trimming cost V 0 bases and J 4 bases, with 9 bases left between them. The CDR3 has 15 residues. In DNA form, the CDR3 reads TGTGCCAGCAGCTTAGATTACAGCCGTAATGAAAAACTGTTTTTT. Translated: CASSLDYSRNEKLFF.

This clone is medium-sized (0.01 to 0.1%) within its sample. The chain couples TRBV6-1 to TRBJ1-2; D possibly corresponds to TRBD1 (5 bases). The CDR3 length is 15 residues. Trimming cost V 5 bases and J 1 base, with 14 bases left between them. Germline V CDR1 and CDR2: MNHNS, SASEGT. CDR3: CASSPRDGGNYGYTF. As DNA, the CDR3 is TGTGCCAGCAGTCCTCGTGATGGGGGTAACTATGGCTACACCTTC.

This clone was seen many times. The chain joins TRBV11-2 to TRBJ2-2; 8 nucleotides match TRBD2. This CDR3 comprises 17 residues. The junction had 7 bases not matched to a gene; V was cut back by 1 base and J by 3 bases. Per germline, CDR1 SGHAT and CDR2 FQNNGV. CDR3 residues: CASSLGMRAGDTGELFF. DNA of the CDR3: TGTGCCAGCAGCTTAGGAATGAGAGCGGGAGACACCGGGGAGCTGTTTTTT.

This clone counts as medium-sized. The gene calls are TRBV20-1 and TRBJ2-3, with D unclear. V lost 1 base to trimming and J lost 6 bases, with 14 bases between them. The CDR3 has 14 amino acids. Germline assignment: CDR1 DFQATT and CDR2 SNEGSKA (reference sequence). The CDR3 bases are TGCAGTGCTAGAGGTGGACCCCGAGGTGATACGCAGTATTTT. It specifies CSARGGPRGDTQYF.